What follows is one TCR beta chain and its context. The data derive from a study of blood T cell repertoires in COVID-19. Germline V gives CDR1 MNHEY, CDR2 SVGAGI. Trimming at V came to 5 bases and at J to 9 bases, leaving 12 bases not matched to a gene. This CDR3 contains 15 residues. The assay was immunoSEQ multiplex PCR, and TCRdb's table has in-frame clones only and misses some. Here the sample spans hundreds of thousands of clones, around 91% being singletons. What was sequenced was PBMCs or T cells enriched from blood (not recorded which). This receptor was obtained from a woman between 18 and 30 years old with acute COVID-19. The chain employs TRBV6-5 and TRBJ1-5, with TRBD1 matching over 8 bases. The CDR3 spells CASSKLTGAWGPQHF. DNA for the CDR3: TGTGCCAGCAGTAAACTGACAGGGGCCTGGGGGCCCCAGCATTTT.